This T cell receptor (beta chain) stems from a study of type 1 regulatory T cells. In the study overall: An in vitro protocol generated T-allo10, a Tr1-enriched, alloantigen-specific CD4 T cell product.

The CDR3 sequence is 14 residues long. The ends were cut back, 4 bases at V and 0 bases at J, with 12 bases in the middle. In germline, CDR1 is SQVTM, CDR2 ANQGSEA. This clonotype has just a few counts. In TCRdb, the reads were re-called with MiXCR into one record per CDR3 protein. In the table there are 80,000 to 100,000 distinct CDR3 sequences, 25% to 40% of which are singletons. The V and J genes are TRBV29-1 and TRBJ1-1; D not resolved. This TCR was recovered from a human donor in good health. Sequenced sample: CD4+ T cells, either the whole sample or a sorted fraction (not recorded which). For the CDR3, the DNA is TGCAGCGTTGTAGGCCCAGCCATGAACACTGAAGCTTTCTTT. It specifies CSVVGPAMNTEAFF.